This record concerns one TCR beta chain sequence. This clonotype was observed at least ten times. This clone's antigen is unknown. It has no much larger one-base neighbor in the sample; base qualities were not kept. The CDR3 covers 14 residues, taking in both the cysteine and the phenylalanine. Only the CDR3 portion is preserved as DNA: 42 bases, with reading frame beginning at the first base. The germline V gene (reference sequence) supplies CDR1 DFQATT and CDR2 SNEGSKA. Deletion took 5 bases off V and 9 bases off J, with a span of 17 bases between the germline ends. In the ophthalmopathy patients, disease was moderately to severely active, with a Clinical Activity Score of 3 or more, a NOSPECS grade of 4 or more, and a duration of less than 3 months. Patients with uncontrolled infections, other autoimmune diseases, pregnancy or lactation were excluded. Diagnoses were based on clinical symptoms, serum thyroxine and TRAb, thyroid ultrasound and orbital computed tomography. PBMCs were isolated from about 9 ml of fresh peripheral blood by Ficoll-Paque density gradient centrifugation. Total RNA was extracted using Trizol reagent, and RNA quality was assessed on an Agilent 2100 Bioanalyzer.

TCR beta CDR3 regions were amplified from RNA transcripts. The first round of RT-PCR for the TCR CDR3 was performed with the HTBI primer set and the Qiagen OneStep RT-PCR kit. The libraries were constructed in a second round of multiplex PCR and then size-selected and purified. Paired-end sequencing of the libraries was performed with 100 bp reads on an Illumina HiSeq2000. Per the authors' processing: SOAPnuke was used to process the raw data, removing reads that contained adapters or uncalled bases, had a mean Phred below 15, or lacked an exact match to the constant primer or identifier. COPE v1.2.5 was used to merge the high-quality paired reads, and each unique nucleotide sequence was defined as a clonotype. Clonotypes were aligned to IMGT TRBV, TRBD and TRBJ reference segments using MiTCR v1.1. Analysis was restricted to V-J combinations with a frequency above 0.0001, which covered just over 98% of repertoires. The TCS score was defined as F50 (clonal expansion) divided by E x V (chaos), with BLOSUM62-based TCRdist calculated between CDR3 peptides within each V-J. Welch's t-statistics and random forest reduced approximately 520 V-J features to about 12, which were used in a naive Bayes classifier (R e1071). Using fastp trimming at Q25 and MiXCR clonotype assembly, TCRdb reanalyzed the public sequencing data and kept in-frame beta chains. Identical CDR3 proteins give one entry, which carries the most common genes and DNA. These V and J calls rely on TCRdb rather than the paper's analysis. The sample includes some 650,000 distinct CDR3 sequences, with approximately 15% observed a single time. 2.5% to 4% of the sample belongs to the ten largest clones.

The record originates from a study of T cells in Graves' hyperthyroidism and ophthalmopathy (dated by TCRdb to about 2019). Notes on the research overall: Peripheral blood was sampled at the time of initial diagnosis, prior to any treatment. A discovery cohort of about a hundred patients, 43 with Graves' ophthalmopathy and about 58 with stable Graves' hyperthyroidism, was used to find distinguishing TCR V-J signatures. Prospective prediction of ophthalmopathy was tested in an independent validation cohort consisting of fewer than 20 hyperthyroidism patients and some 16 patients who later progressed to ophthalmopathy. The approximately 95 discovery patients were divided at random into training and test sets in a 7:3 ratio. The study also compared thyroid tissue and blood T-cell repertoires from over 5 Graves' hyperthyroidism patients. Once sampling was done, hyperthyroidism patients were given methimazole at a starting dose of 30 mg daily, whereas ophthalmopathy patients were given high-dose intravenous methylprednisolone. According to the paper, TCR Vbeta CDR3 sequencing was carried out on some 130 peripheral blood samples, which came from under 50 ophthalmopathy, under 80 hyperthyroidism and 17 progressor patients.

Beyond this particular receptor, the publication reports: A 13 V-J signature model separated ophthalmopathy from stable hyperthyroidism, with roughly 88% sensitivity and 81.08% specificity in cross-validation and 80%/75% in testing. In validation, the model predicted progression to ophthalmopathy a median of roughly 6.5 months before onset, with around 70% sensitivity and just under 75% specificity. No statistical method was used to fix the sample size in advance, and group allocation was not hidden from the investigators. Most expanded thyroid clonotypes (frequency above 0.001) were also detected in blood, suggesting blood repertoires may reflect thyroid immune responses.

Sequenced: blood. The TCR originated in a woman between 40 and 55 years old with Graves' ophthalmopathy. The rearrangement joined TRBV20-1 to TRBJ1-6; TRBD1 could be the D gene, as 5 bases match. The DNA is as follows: TGCAGTGCTCCAAACGAGGGGCTTGGTTCACCCCTCCACTTT. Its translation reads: CSAPNEGLGSPLHF.